These 3 T cell receptor beta chains were all obtained from the same sample, sequenced in a study of post-analysis software for immune sequencing data. Study results and caveats: Compared with controls, patients had more of five TRBV segments, including TRBV5-6, TRBV5-1 and TRBV20-1.

The antigens of these receptors remain unknown. Every TCR beta cDNA library bore unique molecular identifiers. One entry per CDR3 protein, called by TCRdb with MiXCR from the PCR reads. In the table there are about 820,000 distinct CDR3 sequences, approximately 50% of which are singletons. Sequenced material: blood. The receptors derive from a girl between 10 and 17 years old with multiple sclerosis.

This clonotype has a single count. The chain links TRBV21-1 to TRBJ2-2; the table calls TRBD1, which could not be checked here. TRBV21-1 represents a pseudogene. This CDR3 has 21 amino acids. This chain's CDR3 is CASSKERKEDRGRSIPGELFF. The CDR3, as DNA: TGTGCCAGCAGCAAAGAAAGGAAGGAGGACAGGGGGCGGTCTATCCCCGGGGAGCTGTTTTTT.

V is TRBV5-4 and J is TRBJ1-1; TRBD1 might be the D (5 bases). Germline CDR1 is SGHNT and CDR2 is YYREEE (reference sequence). The ends were cut back, 1 base at V and 9 bases at J, with 13 bases in the middle. This CDR3 has 13 residues. CDR3 region: CASSLPRDRKAFF. The CDR3 DNA is TGTGCCAGCAGCTTGCCCCGGGACCGGAAAGCTTTCTTT.

This clonotype has only a few counts. The chain joins TRBV7-9 to TRBJ1-2, with D perhaps TRBD1 (5 bases). The CDR3 length is 14 residues. The V gene lost 1 base and the J gene lost 7 bases, with 13 bases spanning the gap. Germline V gene lookup returns CDR1 SEHNR and CDR2 FQNEAQ (reference sequence). The CDR3 nucleotides read TGTGCCAGCAGCTTAGGGGGCAGGACTACTGGCTACACCTTC. Residues: CASSLGGRTTGYTF.